Below are 14 T cell receptor beta chains sequenced from a single sample in a study of shared clonotypes between healthy human individuals. Measured with immunoSEQ multiplex PCR; TCRdb has only the in-frame clones, and not every one. The data contain roughly 2,500,000 clones, 93% of them singletons. Source material: naive CD4+ T cells from PBMCs. Described subset: CD45RA+ positively selected. These receptors all come from a man younger than 35 in good health. Some clones in this sample may be carry-over from other donors' samples.

The CDR3 reads CASSLPGQFYQPQHF. The DNA for the CDR3 is TGTGCCAGCAGTTTACCAGGGCAATTTTATCAGCCCCAGCATTTT. J is TRBJ1-5 and V is TRBV28, with D maybe TRBD1 (5 bases). The CDR3 spans 15 residues. The germline V gene has CDR1 MDHEN and CDR2 SYDVKM. The germline V and J ends were trimmed by 2 bases and 5 bases, with 13 bases remaining between them.

The genes are TRBV30 and TRBJ2-2; unclear D gene. CDR1 GTSNPN and CDR2 SVGIG come from the germline V gene (reference sequence). Trimming took off 3 bases at V and 7 bases at J, with 3 bases between the two ends. This CDR3 spans 10 amino acids. CDR3 DNA: TGTGCCTGGAGAGACGGGGAGCTGTTTTTT. This encodes CAWRDGELFF.

This clone was detected only once. Other DNA variants within this sample encode the same CDR3. The CDR3 nucleotides are TGTGCCAGCAGTTACGGTGGAGGAGGCGCAGATACGCAGTATTTT. Protein product: CASSYGGGGADTQYF. The J gene is TRBJ2-3, the V gene TRBV6-5; D might be TRBD2 (5 bases). Germline lookup yields CDR1 MNHEY and CDR2 SVGAGI. The CDR3 is made up of 15 amino acids. Trimming shortened V by 2 bases and J by 4 bases, and 13 bases separated the two germline ends.

This chain connects TRBV6-1 to TRBJ2-1, with TRBD2 as a possible D gene (5 bases). Germline CDR1 and CDR2: MNHNS and SASEGT. With 2 bases removed from V and 12 bases from J, the gap between germline ends came to 11 bases. The CDR3 is 12 residues long. The CDR3 spells CASSEPDWGQFF. The CDR3 DNA sequence: TGTGCCAGCAGTGAACCGGACTGGGGGCAGTTCTTC.

The chain joins TRBV19 to TRBJ2-3, with 8 bases that match TRBD1. Unmatched junction bases numbered 17, after V lost 4 bases and J lost 14 bases. The V gene's germline CDR1 is LNHDA and CDR2 SQIVND (reference sequence). The CDR3 is made up of 15 amino acids. CDR3 sequence reads: CASSKDRVLVPRMYF. The CDR3 bases are TGTGCCAGTAGTAAGGACAGGGTTTTGGTCCCTAGGATGTATTTT.

The rearrangement uses TRBV27 and TRBJ2-1; D ambiguous. Trimming removed 7 bases at V and 8 bases at J, with 18 bases between. Germline CDR1 is MNHEY and CDR2 is SMNVEV (reference sequence). The CDR3 is made up of 14 amino acids. CDR3 sequence reads: CASMRSIAPHEQFF. In nucleotides, the CDR3 is TGTGCCAGCATGAGGTCAATCGCCCCCCATGAGCAGTTCTTC.

This clone appeared a single time. The V gene is TRBV4-2, the J gene TRBJ2-5; 8 nucleotides line up with TRBD2. Germline CDR1 LGHNA, CDR2 YNFKEQ. The CDR3 loop spans 15 amino acids. The V segment lost 6 bases and the J segment 0 bases; nucleotides outside the gene matches: 6. The CDR3 is CASRRAGADQETQYF. CDR3 DNA: TGTGCCAGCAGAAGAGCGGGAGCGGACCAAGAGACCCAGTACTTC.

V gene TRBV4-3 combines with J gene TRBJ2-5, with 8 bases lining up with TRBD1. This CDR3 spans 15 amino acids. Trimming cost V 5 bases and J 4 bases; bases outside gene matches: 9. Germline V gives CDR1 LGHNA, CDR2 YSLEER. The CDR3 DNA reads TGCGCCAGCAGCGCCACCGGGACAGGCGGAGAGACCCAGTACTTC. Translating it yields CASSATGTGGETQYF.

V gene TRBV6-6 combines with J gene TRBJ2-7; the match to TRBD1 covers 10 bases. This CDR3 comprises 13 residues. Germline V lookup: CDR1 MNHNY, CDR2 SVGAGI (reference sequence). The trim removed 8 bases at V and 3 bases at J, leaving 4 bases unmatched. CDR3 sequence (DNA): TGTGCCAGCCAGGACAGGGGGGGCTACGAGCAGTACTTC. It is translated as CASQDRGGYEQYF.

As to this clone: In the same sample, other DNA sequences code for this CDR3. The chain couples TRBV6-1 to TRBJ2-3, with TRBD1 matching 8 bases. The CDR3 totals 14 residues. V trimming: 8 bases; J trimming: 0 bases; junction bases outside the gene matches: 4. Per germline, CDR1 MNHNS and CDR2 SASEGT. In DNA, the CDR3 is TGTGCCAGCCGACGGACAGGGAGCACAGATACGCAGTATTTT. Translating it yields CASRRTGSTDTQYF.

This clone has just one count. This rearrangement joins TRBV7-9 to TRBJ2-5, with TRBD2 identical over 14 bases. Germline assignment: CDR1 SEHNR and CDR2 FQNEAQ (reference sequence). V shed 2 bases and J 6 bases; nucleotides not matched to a gene: 11. This CDR3 has 18 amino acids. The CDR3 DNA reads TGTGCCAGCAGCTTAAATTGGGGGACTAGCGGGAGTCTGCAGACCCAGTACTTC. This encodes CASSLNWGTSGSLQTQYF.

The chain recombines TRBV15 with TRBJ2-3; D remains ambiguous. This CDR3 contains 17 residues. Trimming stripped 2 bases from V and 7 bases from J, with 22 bases between. Germline V gene lookup returns CDR1 LNHNV and CDR2 YYDKDF (reference sequence). The CDR3 DNA reads TGTGCCACCAGCAGATCGTCGGCGGCCAGTACGCGGCATACGCAGTATTTT. Protein product: CATSRSSAASTRHTQYF.

V is TRBV5-1 and J is TRBJ2-5; a weak D match, TRBD2 (5 bases). This CDR3 contains 14 residues. The germline CDR1 and CDR2 sequences are SGHRS and YFSETQ. Trimming removed 0 bases at V and 5 bases at J, with 11 bases between. The CDR3 loop is CASSLAGSDETQYF. The CDR3 coding sequence is TGCGCCAGCAGCTTGGCGGGGAGCGACGAGACCCAGTACTTC. Filled out from reference TRBV5-1 and TRBJ2-5, the complete variable domain reads KAGVTQTPRYLIKTRGQQVTLSCSPISGHRSVSWYQQTPGQGLQFLFEYFSETQRNKGNFPGRFSGRQFSNSRSEMNVSTLELGDSALYLCASSLAGSDETQYFGPGTRLLVL.

This chain uses TRBV27 with TRBJ1-1; TRBD1 aligns across 12 bases. The junction had 14 bases not matched to a gene; V was cut back by 4 bases and J by 5 bases. Germline-derived CDR1 and CDR2 are MNHEY and SMNVEV (reference sequence). The CDR3 length is 18 residues. CDR3: CASSYEFPGQGARTEAFF. Here the CDR3 DNA reads TGTGCCAGCAGTTACGAATTCCCGGGACAGGGGGCGCGTACTGAAGCTTTCTTT.